This T cell receptor beta chain was documented in a study of long-term antiretroviral therapy in people with HIV. Study-wide findings and caveats: Increased diversity was seen after ART, yet it remained lower than in transplant donor controls.

Of note for this clone: As yet, its antigen is unknown.

Survey level was the resolution at which the v3.0 immunoSEQ assay ran. This table comes from immunoSEQ multiplex PCR, and its TCRdb copy is limited to in-frame clones, with some not included. Of 35,000 or so clones in the sample, roughly 88% were seen once. The source of this sequence is a man between 18 and 35 years old with HIV. The specimen was unsorted PBMCs, collected 2.2 years after starting antiretroviral therapy.

The CDR3 bases are TGTGCCAGTAGGATTCGGACAGGGGTAAATGAGCAGTTCTTC. This sequence encodes CASRIRTGVNEQFF. The V call is TRBV19, the J call TRBJ2-1, with 9 bases fitting TRBD1. The CDR3 spans 14 residues. V shed 6 bases and J 7 bases; nucleotides not matched to a gene: 7. From germline, CDR1 is LNHDA and CDR2 SQIVND (reference sequence). The entire variable domain, with the rest obtained from reference TRBV19 and TRBJ2-1, is as follows: DGGITQSPKYLFRKEGQNVTLSCEQNLNHDAMYWYRQDPGQGLRLIYYSQIVNDFQKGDIAEGYSVSREKKESFPLTVTSAQKNPTAFYLCASRIRTGVNEQFFGPGTRLTVL.